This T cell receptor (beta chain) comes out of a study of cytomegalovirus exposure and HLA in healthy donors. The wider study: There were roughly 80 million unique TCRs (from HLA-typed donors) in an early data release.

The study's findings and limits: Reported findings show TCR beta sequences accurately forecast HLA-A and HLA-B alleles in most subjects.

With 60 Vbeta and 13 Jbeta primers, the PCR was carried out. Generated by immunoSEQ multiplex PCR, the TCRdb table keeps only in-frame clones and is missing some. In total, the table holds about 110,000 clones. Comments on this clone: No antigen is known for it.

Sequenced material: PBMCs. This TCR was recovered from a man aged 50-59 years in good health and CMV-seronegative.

CDR3 nucleotide sequence: TGCGCCAGCCACACCCCGTCCGGGGCCAACGTCCTGACTTTC. Its translation is CASHTPSGANVLTF. The J gene is TRBJ2-6, the V gene TRBV5-1, with D unclear. V was shortened by 7 bases and J by 4 bases, with 12 bases between the two germline ends. CDR3 length: 14 residues. Germline CDR1 reads SGHRS; CDR2 reads YFSETQ.